This TCR beta chain was captured in a study of hypomethylating agent response in myelodysplastic syndrome. About the study: Mean age was roughly 72 +/- 6.3 years; diploid cytogenetics predominated.

The CDR3 is 14 residues long. Germline assignment: CDR1 LNHDA and CDR2 SQIVND (reference sequence). V was cut by 3 bases and J by 0 bases, with 8 bases left in between. Study-level results: This small study analyzed only around ten patients. Whether shared GLIPH2 clusters recognize novel MDS antigens was not confirmed.

A note on this clone: The antigen is undetermined.

Sequencing was performed with immunoSEQ multiplex PCR; in TCRdb, only in-frame clones are kept and a portion is missing. The data show about 5,000 clones, around four fifths seen once. The clonotype was recovered from a human donor with myelodysplastic syndrome. The rearrangement links TRBV19 to TRBJ1-1; D is unresolved. Sequenced here: bone marrow, sampled before or after starting hypomethylating agent treatment for myelodysplastic syndrome (not recorded which). Here the CDR3 DNA reads TGTGCCAGTAGTATTACAGATTTGAACACTGAAGCTTTCTTT. Protein: CASSITDLNTEAFF.